The 11 T cell receptor beta chains given below trace back to one sample, sequenced in a study of CD8 T cells in Susac syndrome. Random hexamers were used to reverse transcribe an amount of about 0.45 to 1 ug RNA. In TCRdb, the immunoSEQ multiplex PCR reads were re-called with MiXCR into one record per CDR3 protein. The profile shows over 120,000 distinct CDR3 sequences, approximately 94% of them singletons. Input material: CD4+ T cells from PBMCs. The receptors were gathered from a human donor in good health.

In this sample, this clonotype turned up once. The chain has TRBV9 and TRBJ2-3, with no clear D. V lost 0 bases and J 1 base, leaving 9 bases between the germline ends. Germline V gene data show CDR1 as SGDLS and CDR2 as YYNGEE. This CDR3 region has 15 residues. Here the CDR3 reads CASSVGGFRTDTQYF. CDR3 coding DNA: TGTGCCAGCAGCGTAGGGGGATTCCGCACAGATACGCAGTATTTT.

This clonotype has only a few counts. The J gene is TRBJ2-7, the V gene TRBV5-1, with 11 bases fitting TRBD2. The length of the CDR3 is 15 residues. V lost 5 bases and J lost 5; bases outside the gene matches: 9. Per the germline V gene, CDR1 is SGHRS and CDR2 is YFSETQ. CDR3 in DNA: TGCGCCAGCAGAAAAATAGCGGGAGGGTCCCACGAGCAGTACTTC. This sequence encodes CASRKIAGGSHEQYF.

The rearrangement uses TRBV20-1 and TRBJ2-2, with 10 positions matching TRBD2. The CDR3 is made up of 15 amino acids. J was trimmed by 7 bases and V by 6 bases; bases with no gene match: 11. Germline CDR1 is DFQATT and CDR2 is SNEGSKA (reference sequence). CDR3 loop: CSARGLAGEGGELFF. In DNA, the CDR3 is TGCAGTGCAAGGGGGCTAGCGGGAGAAGGCGGGGAGCTGTTTTTT.

The J gene is TRBJ2-7, the V gene TRBV12-5; D uncertain. Trimming took 0 bases from V and 4 from J, leaving 7 bases between them. This CDR3 comprises 13 residues. Germline V gene lookup returns CDR1 LGHNT and CDR2 FRNRAP. CDR3 DNA: TGTGCTAGTGGTTTGGTATTCGGTTACGAGCAGTACTTC. Translated, it gives CASGLVFGYEQYF. Complete variable domain (other parts from reference TRBV12-5 and TRBJ2-7): DARVTQTPRHKVTEMGQEVTMRCQPILGHNTVFWYRQTMMQGLELLAYFRNRAPLDDSGMPKDRFSAEMPDATLATLKIQPSEPRDSAVYFCASGLVFGYEQYFGPGTRLTVT.

V and J are TRBV30 and TRBJ2-2; TRBD2 matches 8 bases. The CDR3 runs 14 residues. J was trimmed by 4 bases and V by 2 bases; bases with no gene match: 3. Germline loops: CDR1 GTSNPN, CDR2 SVGIG (reference sequence). The CDR3 sequence is CAWSRLAGTGELFF. The DNA of the CDR3 is TGTGCCTGGAGTAGGCTAGCGGGCACCGGGGAGCTGTTTTTT.

The rearrangement joins TRBV10-3 to TRBJ2-7; 7 bases fit TRBD2. The CDR3 has 15 residues. The junction had 14 bases not matched to a gene; V was cut back by 7 bases and J by 5 bases. From germline, CDR1 is ENHRY and CDR2 SYGVKD. The chain's CDR3 is CAIKPSGGSRDEQYF. Here the CDR3 DNA reads TGTGCCATCAAACCGTCGGGCGGGAGTCGCGACGAGCAGTACTTC.

The gene calls are TRBV5-1 and TRBJ2-7; no reliable D call. The germline V and J ends were trimmed by 0 bases and 0 bases, with 10 bases remaining between them. Germline V lookup: CDR1 SGHRS, CDR2 YFSETQ. The CDR3 runs 15 residues. In nucleotides, the CDR3 is TGCGCCAGCAGCTTGGAGCCCGGTTCCTCCTACGAGCAGTACTTC. Protein: CASSLEPGSSYEQYF. The full variable domain, completed using reference TRBV5-1 and TRBJ2-7, is KAGVTQTPRYLIKTRGQQVTLSCSPISGHRSVSWYQQTPGQGLQFLFEYFSETQRNKGNFPGRFSGRQFSNSRSEMNVSTLELGDSALYLCASSLEPGSSYEQYFGPGTRLTVT.

This clonotype has a single count. In nucleotides, the CDR3 is TGTGCCGGATACAATGAAAAACTGTTTTTT. Residues: CAGYNEKLFF. This chain connects TRBV30 to TRBJ1-4; D gene unclear. The germline V gene has CDR1 GTSNPN and CDR2 SVGIG (reference sequence). Trimming pared 8 bases from V and 5 bases from J, leaving 6 bases between. The CDR3 is 10 residues long.

The chain employs TRBV7-2 and TRBJ1-2; D might be TRBD1 (6 bases). Trimming pared 5 bases from V and 4 bases from J, leaving 23 bases between. The germline V gene encodes CDR1 SGHTA and CDR2 FQGNSA. The CDR3 has 17 residues. The CDR3 reads CASSPFSTTGSVYGYTF. The DNA for the CDR3 is TGTGCCAGCAGCCCGTTCTCAACGACAGGTTCCGTCTATGGCTACACCTTC.

The chain recombines TRBV5-1 with TRBJ2-3; no clear D gene. Germline lookup yields CDR1 SGHRS and CDR2 YFSETQ. Between the trimmed V and J ends, which lost 0 bases and 6 bases, there was a span of 11 bases. The CDR3 contains 14 residues. The CDR3 coding sequence is TGCGCCAGCAGCTTGGTAGGCGCGGCGGATACGCAGTATTTT. This sequence encodes CASSLVGAADTQYF.

In this sample, this clonotype turned up a few times. The rearrangement joins TRBV27 to TRBJ2-5; 12 bases align to TRBD2. Germline CDR1 MNHEY, CDR2 SMNVEV (reference sequence). This CDR3 is built from 15 residues. The ends lost 6 bases at V and 3 bases at J; junction bases unmatched: 5. DNA for the CDR3: TGTGCCAGCAGCGGACTAGCGGGAAGGGAAGAGACCCAGTACTTC. This sequence encodes CASSGLAGREETQYF.